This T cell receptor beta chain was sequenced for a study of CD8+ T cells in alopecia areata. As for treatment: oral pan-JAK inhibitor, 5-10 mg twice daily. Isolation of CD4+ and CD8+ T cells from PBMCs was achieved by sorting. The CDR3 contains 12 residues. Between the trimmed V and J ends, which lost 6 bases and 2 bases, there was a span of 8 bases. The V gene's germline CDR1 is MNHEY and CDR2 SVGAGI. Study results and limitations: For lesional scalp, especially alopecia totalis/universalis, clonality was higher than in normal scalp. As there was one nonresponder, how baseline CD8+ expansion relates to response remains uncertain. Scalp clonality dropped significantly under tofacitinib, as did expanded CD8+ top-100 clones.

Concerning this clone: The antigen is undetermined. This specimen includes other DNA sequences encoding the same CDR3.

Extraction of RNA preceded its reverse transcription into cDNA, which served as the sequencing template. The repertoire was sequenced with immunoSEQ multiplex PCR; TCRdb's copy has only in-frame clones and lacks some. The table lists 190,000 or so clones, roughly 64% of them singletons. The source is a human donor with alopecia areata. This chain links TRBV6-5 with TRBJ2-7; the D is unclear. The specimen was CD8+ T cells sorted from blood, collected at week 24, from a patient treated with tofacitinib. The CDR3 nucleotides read TGTGCCAGCAGCTCTGTCCCCTACGAGCAGTACTTC. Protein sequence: CASSSVPYEQYF.